These T cell receptor beta chains were read from a single sample in a study of T cell changes during pregnancy in multiple sclerosis. Method: immunoSEQ multiplex PCR; TCRdb's copy keeps in-frame clones and lacks some. The table lists under 50,000 clones, roughly 88% of them singletons, with roughly 1.5% in the top ten. The sample in question was peripheral blood, obtained in the first trimester of pregnancy. These receptors came from a female donor in good health, enrolled as a control in a pregnancy study. Each CDR3 is given with its conserved first and last residue. A D gene is named only where the DNA matches it firmly. The size field is filled for only some rows; it gives once, few, many or a size class.

abundance: .; d_gene: .; v_gene: TRBV15; j_gene: TRBJ1-2; CDR3nt: TGTGCCACCAGCCTCGATCGAGGGGGCTATGGCTACACCTTC; CDR3aa: CATSLDRGGYGYTF
abundance: once; d_gene: .; v_gene: TRBV28; j_gene: TRBJ2-7; CDR3nt: TGTGCCAGCAGCCTCGTAGGCACTACCTACGAGCAGTACTTC; CDR3aa: CASSLVGTTYEQYF
abundance: once; d_gene: .; v_gene: TRBV19; j_gene: TRBJ2-5; CDR3nt: TGTGCCAGTAATGGGGTCCCGGGGGAGACCCAGTACTTC; CDR3aa: CASNGVPGETQYF
abundance: once; d_gene: TRBD2; v_gene: TRBV27; j_gene: TRBJ2-1; CDR3nt: TGTGCCAGCAATAAATGGACTAGCGGGCCCGAGGGCTCCTACAATGAGCAGTTCTTC; CDR3aa: CASNKWTSGPEGSYNEQFF
abundance: .; d_gene: .; v_gene: TRBV1; j_gene: TRBJ2-3; CDR3nt: TGCACCAGCAGCCGGGCGGGGGGCACAGATACGCAGTATTTT; CDR3aa: CTSSRAGGTDTQYF
abundance: .; d_gene: TRBD2; v_gene: TRBV18; j_gene: TRBJ2-2; CDR3nt: TGTGCCAGCTCACCCGTCCGGGGGGCGAACACCGGGGAGCTGTTTTTT; CDR3aa: CASSPVRGANTGELFF
abundance: .; d_gene: .; v_gene: TRBV4-3; j_gene: TRBJ2-3; CDR3nt: TGCGCCAGCAGCCAAGATTACGGTCCCAATACGCAGTATTTT; CDR3aa: CASSQDYGPNTQYF
abundance: once; d_gene: .; v_gene: TRBV5-1; j_gene: TRBJ1-6; CDR3nt: TGCGCCAGCAGCTTGGGACTCGGCGATTCACCCCTCCACTTT; CDR3aa: CASSLGLGDSPLHF
abundance: .; d_gene: .; v_gene: TRBV7-9; j_gene: TRBJ2-7; CDR3nt: TGTGCCAGCAGCCTACCCCTAGAGCCCCACGAGCAGTACTTC; CDR3aa: CASSLPLEPHEQYF
abundance: once; d_gene: TRBD1; v_gene: TRBV10-3; j_gene: TRBJ1-6; CDR3nt: TGTGCCACATACCAGGGGGCTGGCTCACCCCTCCACTTT; CDR3aa: CATYQGAGSPLHF
abundance: .; d_gene: .; v_gene: TRBV7-2; j_gene: TRBJ2-7; CDR3nt: TGTGCCAGCAGCTTTCGAGGAACTGGAAACTCCTACGAGCAGTACTTC; CDR3aa: CASSFRGTGNSYEQYF